This T cell receptor (beta chain) was observed in a study of blood T cell repertoires in COVID-19. Per the original methods: Quantification of nucleated cells was approximated via reference gene primer amplification. Sequencing was performed with immunoSEQ multiplex PCR; in TCRdb, only in-frame clones are kept and a portion is missing. The V and J calls and the clone size are those of that table, but D and trimming were determined from the DNA. The profile shows 370,000 or so clones, around 84% of them singletons. The sequenced sample consisted of peripheral blood. The TCR sequence derives from a human donor with acute or convalescent COVID-19. The donor label of this sample is uncertain.

CDR3 loop: CASTPGGGGRKVHEQYF. In DNA form, the CDR3 reads TGTGCCAGCACCCCGGGTGGTGGCGGGAGGAAAGTACACGAGCAGTACTTC. V usage is TRBV3-1 (or the pseudogene TRBV3-2) and J usage is TRBJ2-7, with TRBD2 matching over 8 bases. Germline-derived CDR1 and CDR2 are LGHDT and YNNKEL (reference sequence). After removal of 7 bases from V and 5 bases from J, the junction contained 19 bases not matched to a gene. This CDR3 has 17 amino acids.